One and the same sample provided the 25 T cell receptor beta chains below, sequenced in a study of cytomegalovirus exposure and HLA in healthy donors. The method was immunoSEQ multiplex PCR; TCRdb's version includes in-frame clones alone and lacks a portion of them. The sample has a few hundred thousand clones; approximately 83% are singletons. The sequenced sample was PBMCs. The receptors derive from a woman aged 25 to 39 in good health and CMV-seropositive.

The chain links TRBV10-3 to TRBJ2-7, with D unresolved. Trimming removed 3 bases from V and 1 base from J, with 22 bases in between. Germline-derived CDR1 and CDR2 are ENHRY and SYGVKD. This CDR3 is built from 18 residues. The CDR3, as DNA: TGTGCCATCAGTGAAGTCAGGAAGAGAAGGCAAAGATCCTACGAGCAGTACTTC. Translating it yields CAISEVRKRRQRSYEQYF.

This clone was recorded only once. This chain connects TRBV30 to TRBJ2-7; TRBD1 agrees at 10 bases. J gave up 3 bases and V 2 bases, and 4 bases lay outside the gene matches. CDR1 and CDR2 (germline): GTSNPN, SVGIG (reference sequence). The CDR3 extends over 14 amino acids. DNA for the CDR3: TGTGCCTGGAGTATCGGGACAGGGGTCTACGAGCAGTACTTC. Translation: CAWSIGTGVYEQYF.

J is TRBJ1-1 and V is TRBV11-3, with TRBD1 as a possible D gene (5 bases). The CDR3 has 13 residues. CDR1 and CDR2 (germline): SGHNT, YENEEA. V was cut by 2 bases and J by 8 bases, with 12 bases left in between. In DNA form, the CDR3 reads TGTGCCAGCAGCTTAAACAGGTTGGGGGAAGCTTTCTTT. Protein sequence: CASSLNRLGEAFF.

The J gene is TRBJ2-1, the V gene TRBV5-1, with 9 bases lining up with TRBD2. J gave up 6 bases and V 4 bases, and 5 bases lay outside the gene matches. CDR3 length: 14 residues. The V gene's germline CDR1 is SGHRS and CDR2 YFSETQ. The CDR3 protein is CASSTLAGTNEQFF. The CDR3 DNA reads TGCGCCAGCAGCACTCTAGCGGGAACCAATGAGCAGTTCTTC.

The gene calls are TRBV11-2 and TRBJ2-4, with D perhaps matching TRBD2 (5 bases). The ends were cut back, 0 bases at V and 8 bases at J, with 14 bases in the middle. The CDR3 consists of 15 residues. Germline CDR1 SGHAT, CDR2 FQNNGV. The CDR3 nucleotides are TGTGCCAGCAGCTTAGATTCGTCGGGGAAGGACATTCAGTACTTC. It codes for CASSLDSSGKDIQYF.

The gene calls are TRBV28 and TRBJ1-2, with D possibly matching TRBD1 (6 bases). The V and J ends lost 6 bases and 0 bases respectively, with 38 bases between them. CDR1 MDHEN and CDR2 SYDVKM come from the germline V gene. This CDR3 has 23 amino acids. Here the CDR3 DNA reads TGTGCCAGCAGACAACCAACGACCGGGACACCTACCTACCGACAAGTAGCTAACTATGGCTACACCTTC. It yields the protein CASRQPTTGTPTYRQVANYGYTF.

The chain links TRBV10-3 to TRBJ1-3, with D maybe TRBD1 (5 bases). Germline lookup yields CDR1 ENHRY and CDR2 SYGVKD. CDR3 length: 11 amino acids. V lost 4 bases and J lost 13, with 11 bases in between. The CDR3 is CAISATGVIYF. In nucleotides, the CDR3 is TGTGCCATCAGTGCCACAGGAGTTATATATTTT.

V is TRBV7-3 and J is TRBJ2-3; TRBD2 is a possible D gene (6 bases). The V and J ends lost 6 bases and 2 bases respectively, with 12 bases between them. Looked up from germline, CDR1 is SGHTA and CDR2 is FQGTGA. The CDR3 extends over 14 amino acids. The CDR3 spells CASRAGLYTDTQYF. CDR3 nucleotides: TGTGCCAGCAGGGCGGGACTCTACACAGATACGCAGTATTTT.

V gene TRBV27 combines with J gene TRBJ2-3; 9 bases align to TRBD2. Germline loops: CDR1 MNHEY, CDR2 SMNVEV (reference sequence). J gave up 1 base and V 6 bases, and 8 bases lay outside the gene matches. The CDR3 is 16 residues long. The CDR3 nucleotides read TGTGCCAGCAGGCCTAGCGGGGCATACCGCACAGATACGCAGTATTTT. This codes for CASRPSGAYRTDTQYF.

There are a few counts of this clone. This chain links TRBV5-4 with TRBJ2-5, with TRBD1 as a possible D gene (5 bases). V lost 0 bases and J lost 5, with 14 bases in between. The germline CDR1 and CDR2 sequences are SGHNT and YYREEE (reference sequence). The CDR3 runs 15 residues. CDR3 amino acids: CASSLALAGSETQYF. The DNA of the CDR3 is TGTGCCAGCAGCTTGGCCCTGGCAGGGTCGGAGACCCAGTACTTC.

The rearrangement uses TRBV27 and TRBJ2-3; TRBD2 aligns across 9 bases. This CDR3 has 14 amino acids. Germline CDR1 is MNHEY and CDR2 is SMNVEV (reference sequence). Trimming took 5 bases from V and 11 from J; bases not matched to a gene: 11. The chain's CDR3 is CASSPGTSYIGQYF. The DNA of the CDR3 is TGTGCCAGCAGTCCAGGGACTAGCTACATTGGGCAGTATTTT.

The chain is built from TRBV7-9 and TRBJ1-2; no reliable D call. This CDR3 contains 14 residues. Germline loops: CDR1 SEHNR, CDR2 FQNEAQ (reference sequence). Trimming removed 2 bases from V and 1 base from J, with 8 bases in between. The DNA of the CDR3 is TGTGCCAGCAGCTTAACATCTTATAACTATGGCTACACCTTC. Translating it yields CASSLTSYNYGYTF.

The CDR3, as DNA: TGTGCCAGCAGTCAAGGGGAGACCCAGTACTTC. Amino acid sequence: CASSQGETQYF. V usage is TRBV6-5 and J usage is TRBJ2-5, with unresolved D. This CDR3 is 11 amino acids long. Trimming left V 5 bases short and J 5 bases short, with 6 bases between. Looked up from germline, CDR1 is MNHEY and CDR2 is SVGAGI.

The CDR3 DNA reads TGTGCCACAAGAATCGGGGGAGGCTACACCTTC. This translates into CATRIGGGYTF. The genes are TRBV25-1 and TRBJ1-2, with D maybe TRBD1 (5 bases). This CDR3 contains 11 residues. Trimming removed 10 bases at V and 8 bases at J, with 14 bases between. Looked up from germline, CDR1 is MGHDK and CDR2 is SYGVNS.

The chain uses TRBV7-8 and TRBJ2-7, with D possibly being TRBD2 (6 bases). Deletions cut 2 bases from V and 1 base from J, with 12 bases between. The CDR3 has 15 amino acids. Looked up from germline, CDR1 is SGHVS and CDR2 is FQNEAQ. The CDR3 spells CASSLWRDLSYEQYF. CDR3 coding DNA: TGTGCCAGCAGCTTATGGCGGGACCTTTCCTACGAGCAGTACTTC.

The genes are TRBV29-1 and TRBJ2-3; the D gene is possibly TRBD2 (5 bases). Per the germline V gene, CDR1 is SQVTM and CDR2 is ANQGSEA. This CDR3 spans 15 amino acids. V lost 3 bases to trimming and J lost 3 bases, with 16 bases between them. CDR3 coding DNA: TGCAGCGTTGAGATTTGGCTAGCAGAAACAGATACGCAGTATTTT. This encodes CSVEIWLAETDTQYF.

This chain's CDR3 is CATNRGGDTEAFF. DNA for the CDR3: TGTGCCACCAACCGAGGAGGGGACACTGAAGCTTTCTTT. The V and J genes are TRBV6-5 and TRBJ1-1, with D perhaps matching TRBD1 (5 bases). The CDR3 is made up of 13 amino acids. The germline gives CDR1 MNHEY, CDR2 SVGAGI. V gave up 10 bases and J gave up 3 bases, with 15 bases separating them.

V gene TRBV5-1 combines with J gene TRBJ2-2, with D unclear. CDR3 length equals 14 residues. CDR1 and CDR2 (germline): SGHRS, YFSETQ. Trimming pared 2 bases from V and 5 bases from J, leaving 10 bases between. The CDR3, as DNA: TGCGCCAGCAGCTTAAGGGCGATAACCGGGGAGCTGTTTTTT. It specifies CASSLRAITGELFF.

The genes are TRBV6-5 and TRBJ2-7; tentative D call: TRBD2 (6 bases). Germline CDR1 MNHEY, CDR2 SVGAGI. The V end was cut by 3 bases, the J end by 7 bases, with 13 bases between. This CDR3 has 13 amino acids. The CDR3 protein is CASSYGGSGEQYF. CDR3 DNA: TGTGCCAGCAGTTATGGGGGGTCGGGAGAGCAGTACTTC.

The V call is TRBV25-1, the J call TRBJ1-1; D uncertain. The CDR3 runs 14 residues. V lost 6 bases and J 1 base, leaving 12 bases between the germline ends. Germline CDR1 is MGHDK and CDR2 is SYGVNS. The CDR3 coding sequence is TGTGCCAGCAGCCATGGTTTCAGGAACACTGAAGCTTTCTTT. The encoded protein is CASSHGFRNTEAFF.

V gene TRBV5-1 combines with J gene TRBJ2-1; D unresolved. CDR1 is SGHRS, CDR2 YFSETQ, per germline. The CDR3 runs to 12 residues. Trimming removed 4 bases at V and 5 bases at J, with 7 bases between. The CDR3 reads CASSARNNEQFF. CDR3 in DNA: TGCGCCAGCAGCGCCAGGAACAATGAGCAGTTCTTC.

The CDR3 region has the DNA TGTGCCAGCAGCCACTCTTATTCGAGGAATGAGCAGTTCTTC. Translated, it gives CASSHSYSRNEQFF. The V and J genes are TRBV14 and TRBJ2-1; no definite D call. The CDR3 totals 14 residues. Germline V gives CDR1 SGHDN, CDR2 FVKESK. V was cut by 3 bases and J by 7 bases, with 13 bases left in between.

This clone was counted only a few times. The rearrangement uses TRBV30 and TRBJ1-5, with D hard to call. The CDR3 sequence is 13 residues long. Deletions cut 4 bases from V and 7 bases from J, with 14 bases between. The germline V gene has CDR1 GTSNPN and CDR2 SVGIG (reference sequence). The CDR3 coding sequence is TGTGCCTGGACGCGGGGTGACGGCCAGCCCCAGCATTTT. Translated: CAWTRGDGQPQHF.

This clone was seen only once. The chain recombines TRBV4-3 with TRBJ2-1; D unresolved. The CDR3 runs 13 residues. Trimming left V 4 bases short and J 0 bases short, with 4 bases between. Germline-derived CDR1 and CDR2 are LGHNA and YSLEER. As DNA, the CDR3 is TGCGCCAGCAGCCCCCGCTCCTACAATGAGCAGTTCTTC. It translates to CASSPRSYNEQFF.

J is TRBJ2-6 and V is TRBV30; TRBD2 might be the D (6 bases). V gave up 4 bases and J gave up 0 bases, with 16 bases separating them. Per the germline V gene, CDR1 is GTSNPN and CDR2 is SVGIG (reference sequence). The CDR3 runs 17 residues. For the CDR3, the DNA is TGTGCCTGGACGAGAGGGGAGGAAGGCTCTGGGGCCAACGTCCTGACTTTC. Translated, it gives CAWTRGEEGSGANVLTF.